One and the same sample provided the 10 T cell receptor beta chains below, sequenced in a study of CD8 T cells in ankylosing spondylitis (dated by TCRdb to between 2016 and 2019). Receptors were amplified or captured by 5' RACE. Instrument on record: Illumina HiSeq 2500. TCRdb reran the public reads through fastp at Q25 and MiXCR, keeping productive beta chains. A single entry per CDR3 protein holds the most common genes and DNA from its merged rows. The table for this sample lists about 140,000 distinct CDR3 sequences; more than 7% of them were counted only once. Together, the top ten hold 6% to 9.5% of the sample. The sample comprised synovial fluid, either unsorted or a sorted T cell fraction (not recorded which). Receptors were obtained from a male donor with ankylosing spondylitis.

The CDR3 DNA follows: TGTGCCAGCAGCCCTACAGTCCTTTCGTCCCAGCATTTT. Protein: CASSPTVLSSQHF. The rearrangement uses TRBV6-6 and TRBJ1-5; no clear D gene. Trimming pared 6 bases from V and 11 bases from J, leaving 17 bases between. The CDR3 extends over 13 amino acids. Germline V gene lookup returns CDR1 MNHNY and CDR2 SVGAGI (reference sequence).

The CDR3 loop reads CASSQISSRAEAFF. CDR3 DNA sequence: TGTGCCAGCAGCCAGATTTCGTCCCGCGCTGAAGCTTTCTTT. The rearrangement links TRBV3-1 to TRBJ1-1; no reliable D call. Trimming shortened V by 3 bases and J by 6 bases, and 14 bases separated the two germline ends. The CDR3 length is 14 residues. The germline CDR1 and CDR2 sequences are LGHDT and YNNKEL (reference sequence).

This clonotype was detected ten times or more. The rearrangement uses TRBV3-1 and TRBJ2-1, with 13 bases identical to TRBD2. Germline V gene data show CDR1 as LGHDT and CDR2 as YNNKEL (reference sequence). V was clipped by 3 bases and J by 7 bases; unmatched bases: 12. The CDR3 is made up of 18 amino acids. CDR3 in amino acids: CASSQALAGGPSDNEQFF. The CDR3 DNA sequence: TGTGCCAGCAGCCAGGCACTAGCGGGAGGGCCCTCGGATAATGAGCAGTTCTTC.

This clonotype was observed at least ten times. The chain recombines TRBV20-1 with TRBJ1-5; the D is unclear. Per germline, CDR1 DFQATT and CDR2 SNEGSKA (reference sequence). CDR3 size: 16 residues. The ends were cut back, 0 bases at V and 0 bases at J, with 12 bases in the middle. The DNA of the CDR3 is TGCAGTGCTAGAGACCCTTTGGGGAATAGCAATCAGCCCCAGCATTTT. Its translation is CSARDPLGNSNQPQHF.

The V and J genes are TRBV7-9 and TRBJ2-7; the D gene is possibly TRBD2 (6 bases). Trimming removed 1 base at V and 5 bases at J, with 12 bases between. Germline V CDR1 and CDR2: SEHNR, FQNEAQ (reference sequence). The CDR3 consists of 14 residues. Here the CDR3 DNA reads TGTGCCAGCAGCTTAGGGGCTGCGGGAAACGAGCAGTACTTC. Its protein is CASSLGAAGNEQYF. The complete variable domain, with remaining parts taken from reference TRBV7-9 and TRBJ2-7, reads DTGVSQNPRHKITKRGQNVTFRCDPISEHNRLYWYRQTLGQGPEFLTYFQNEAQLEKSRLLSDRFSAERPKGSFSTLEIQRTEQGDSAMYLCASSLGAAGNEQYFGPGTRLTVT.

In this sample, this clonotype turned up a few times. The chain employs TRBV7-9 and TRBJ1-2; D perhaps matches TRBD1 (6 bases). The CDR3 sequence is 13 residues long. V was trimmed by 1 base and J by 4 bases, leaving 7 bases between them. CDR1 and CDR2 (germline): SEHNR, FQNEAQ (reference sequence). Written as DNA, the CDR3 is TGTGCCAGCAGCTTAGAGGACAGCTATGGCTACACCTTC. It specifies CASSLEDSYGYTF. Full variable domain (missing parts from reference TRBV7-9 and TRBJ1-2): DTGVSQNPRHKITKRGQNVTFRCDPISEHNRLYWYRQTLGQGPEFLTYFQNEAQLEKSRLLSDRFSAERPKGSFSTLEIQRTEQGDSAMYLCASSLEDSYGYTFGSGTRLTVV.

This clonotype appeared a few times. The rearrangement links TRBV5-1 to TRBJ2-5; possible D gene TRBD2, 6 bases. Trimming shortened V by 4 bases and J by 5 bases, and 12 bases separated the two germline ends. The CDR3 spans 13 residues. Germline V CDR1 and CDR2: SGHRS, YFSETQ. CDR3 region: CASSDGTGETQYF. DNA of the CDR3: TGCGCCAGCAGCGATGGGACTGGGGAGACCCAGTACTTC.

This clonotype was found a few times. The V call is TRBV29-1, the J call TRBJ1-1; tentative D call: TRBD1 (5 bases). Germline CDR1 and CDR2: SQVTM and ANQGSEA. The CDR3 is made up of 12 amino acids. The germline V and J ends were trimmed by 6 bases and 5 bases, with 13 bases remaining between them. The CDR3 DNA sequence: TGCAGCGTGGGTCTGGGGGGAACTGAAGCTTTCTTT. Translation gives CSVGLGGTEAFF.

The rearrangement uses TRBV6-2 or TRBV6-3 and TRBJ1-4, with D possibly matching TRBD1 (5 bases). The V end was cut by 6 bases, the J end by 10 bases, with 21 bases between. This CDR3 is built from 15 residues. Germline assignment: CDR1 MNHEY and CDR2 SVGEGT. CDR3 amino acids: CASSDPMVGAGKLFF. CDR3 coding DNA: TGTGCCAGCAGCGACCCTATGGTCGGGGCTGGAAAACTGTTTTTT.

The J gene is TRBJ1-1, the V gene TRBV6-1; tentative D call: TRBD1 (6 bases). The CDR3 has 14 amino acids. In germline, CDR1 is MNHNS, CDR2 SASEGT. Trimming took 6 bases from V and 3 from J, leaving 14 bases between them. The chain's CDR3 is CASRRPRGDTEAFF. The CDR3 DNA follows: TGTGCCAGCAGGCGACCCAGGGGTGACACTGAAGCTTTCTTT.